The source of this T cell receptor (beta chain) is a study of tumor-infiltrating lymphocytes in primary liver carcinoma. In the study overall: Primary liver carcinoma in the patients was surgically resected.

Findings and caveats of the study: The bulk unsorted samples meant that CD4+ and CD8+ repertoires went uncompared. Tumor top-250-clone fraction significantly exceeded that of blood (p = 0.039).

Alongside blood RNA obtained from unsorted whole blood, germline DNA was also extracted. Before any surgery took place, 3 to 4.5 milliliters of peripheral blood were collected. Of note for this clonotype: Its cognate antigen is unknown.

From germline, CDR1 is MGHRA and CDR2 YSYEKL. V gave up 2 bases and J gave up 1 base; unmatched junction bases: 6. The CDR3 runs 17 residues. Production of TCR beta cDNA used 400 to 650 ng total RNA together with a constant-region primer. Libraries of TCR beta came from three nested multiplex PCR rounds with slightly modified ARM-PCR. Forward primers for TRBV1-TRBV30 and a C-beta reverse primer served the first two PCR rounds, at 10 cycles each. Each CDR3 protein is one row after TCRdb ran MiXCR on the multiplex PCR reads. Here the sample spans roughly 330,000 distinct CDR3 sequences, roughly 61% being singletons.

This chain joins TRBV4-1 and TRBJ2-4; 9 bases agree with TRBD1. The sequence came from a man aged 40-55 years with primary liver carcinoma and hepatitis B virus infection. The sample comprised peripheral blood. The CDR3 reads CASSQSQGAEAKNIQYF. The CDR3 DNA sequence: TGCGCCAGCAGCCAATCACAGGGGGCAGAGGCCAAAAACATTCAGTACTTC.